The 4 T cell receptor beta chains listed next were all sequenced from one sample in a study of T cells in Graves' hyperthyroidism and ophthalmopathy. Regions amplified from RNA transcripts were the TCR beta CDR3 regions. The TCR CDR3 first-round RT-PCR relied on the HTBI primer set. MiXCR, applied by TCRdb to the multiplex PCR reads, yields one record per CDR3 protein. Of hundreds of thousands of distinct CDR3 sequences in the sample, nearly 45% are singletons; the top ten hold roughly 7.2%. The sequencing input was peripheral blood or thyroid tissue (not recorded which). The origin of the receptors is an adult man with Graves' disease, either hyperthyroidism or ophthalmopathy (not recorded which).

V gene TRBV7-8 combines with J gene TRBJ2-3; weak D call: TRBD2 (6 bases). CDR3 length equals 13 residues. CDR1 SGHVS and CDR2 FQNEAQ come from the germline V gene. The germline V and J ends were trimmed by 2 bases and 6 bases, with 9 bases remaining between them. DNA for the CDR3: TGTGCCAGCAGCTTATCGGGGGTGGATACGCAGTATTTT. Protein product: CASSLSGVDTQYF.

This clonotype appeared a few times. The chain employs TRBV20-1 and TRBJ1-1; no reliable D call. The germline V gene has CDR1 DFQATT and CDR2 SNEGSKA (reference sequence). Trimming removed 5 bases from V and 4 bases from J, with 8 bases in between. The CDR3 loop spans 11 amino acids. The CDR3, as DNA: TGCAGTGCTTCGGCCGGCACTGAAGCTTTCTTT. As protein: CSASAGTEAFF.

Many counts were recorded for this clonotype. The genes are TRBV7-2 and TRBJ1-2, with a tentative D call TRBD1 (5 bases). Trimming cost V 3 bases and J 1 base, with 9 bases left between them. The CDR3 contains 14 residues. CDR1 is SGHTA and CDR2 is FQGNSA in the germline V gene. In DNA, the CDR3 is TGTGCCAGCAGCTTCGGGACGGATAACTATGGCTACACCTTC. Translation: CASSFGTDNYGYTF.

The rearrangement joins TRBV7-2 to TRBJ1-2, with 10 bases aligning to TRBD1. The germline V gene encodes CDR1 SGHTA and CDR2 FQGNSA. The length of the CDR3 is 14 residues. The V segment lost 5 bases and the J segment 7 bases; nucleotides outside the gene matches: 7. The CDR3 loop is CASSPRGQGSGYTF. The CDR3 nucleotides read TGTGCCAGCAGCCCTCGGGGACAGGGGAGTGGCTACACCTTC.